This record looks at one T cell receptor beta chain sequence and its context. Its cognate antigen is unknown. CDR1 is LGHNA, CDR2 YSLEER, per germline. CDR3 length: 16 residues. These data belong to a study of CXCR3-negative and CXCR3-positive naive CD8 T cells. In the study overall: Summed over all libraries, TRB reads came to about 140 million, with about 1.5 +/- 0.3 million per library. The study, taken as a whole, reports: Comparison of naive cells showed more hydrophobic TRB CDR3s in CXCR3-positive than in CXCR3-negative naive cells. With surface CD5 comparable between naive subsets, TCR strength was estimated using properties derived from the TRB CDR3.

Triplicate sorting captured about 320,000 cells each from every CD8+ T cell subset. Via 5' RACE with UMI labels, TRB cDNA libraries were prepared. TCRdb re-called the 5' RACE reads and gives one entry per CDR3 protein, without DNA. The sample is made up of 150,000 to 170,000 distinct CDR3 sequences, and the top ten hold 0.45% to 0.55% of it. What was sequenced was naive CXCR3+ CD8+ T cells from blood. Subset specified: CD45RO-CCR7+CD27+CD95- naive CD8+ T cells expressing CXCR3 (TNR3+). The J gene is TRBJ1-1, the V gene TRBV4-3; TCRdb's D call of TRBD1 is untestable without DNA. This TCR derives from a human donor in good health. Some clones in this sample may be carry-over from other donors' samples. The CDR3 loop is CASSSLVGIRGTEAFF.